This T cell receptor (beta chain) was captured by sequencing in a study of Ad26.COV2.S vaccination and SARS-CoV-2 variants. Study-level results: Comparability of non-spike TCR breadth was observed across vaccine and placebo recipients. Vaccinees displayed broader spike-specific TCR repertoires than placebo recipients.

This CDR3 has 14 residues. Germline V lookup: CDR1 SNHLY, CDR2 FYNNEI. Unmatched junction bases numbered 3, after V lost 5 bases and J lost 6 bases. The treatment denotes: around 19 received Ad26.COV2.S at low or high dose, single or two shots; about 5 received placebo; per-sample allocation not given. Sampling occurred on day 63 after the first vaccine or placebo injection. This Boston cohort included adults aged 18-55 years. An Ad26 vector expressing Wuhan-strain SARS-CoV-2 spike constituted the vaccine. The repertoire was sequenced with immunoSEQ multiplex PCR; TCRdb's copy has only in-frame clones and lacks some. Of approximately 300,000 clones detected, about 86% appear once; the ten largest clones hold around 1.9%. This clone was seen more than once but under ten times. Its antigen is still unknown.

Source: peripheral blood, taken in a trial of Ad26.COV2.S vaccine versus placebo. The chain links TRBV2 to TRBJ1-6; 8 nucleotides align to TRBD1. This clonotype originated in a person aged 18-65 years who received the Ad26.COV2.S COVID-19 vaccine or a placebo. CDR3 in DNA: TGTGCCAGCAGTCGACAGGGGCGTAATTCACCCCTCCACTTT. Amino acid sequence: CASSRQGRNSPLHF.